These 14 T cell receptor beta chains originate from one sample sequenced in a study of T cell changes during pregnancy in multiple sclerosis (dated by TCRdb to between 2018 and 2021). Library preparation was by the immunoSEQ multiplex PCR assay. TCRdb carries this immuneACCESS record with in-frame sequences only. Its versions omit some clonotypes, under half of them owing to an unresolved V gene in the studies checked, with the rest unexplained. The sample records approximately 61,000 clones, about 91% of which are singletons. The ten biggest clones cover about 3.7% of the sample. The source was peripheral blood, collected after pregnancy. The receptors were sampled from a female donor in good health, enrolled as a control in a pregnancy study.

The chain combines TRBV7-2 with TRBJ1-2; a possible D gene is TRBD1 (5 bases). Trimming cost V 3 bases and J 4 bases, with 9 bases left between them. Germline-derived CDR1 and CDR2 are SGHTA and FQGNSA. This CDR3 is built from 13 residues. The CDR3 DNA reads as TGTGCCAGCAGCTTGGGTACAGGCTATGGCTACACCTTC. This gives the protein CASSLGTGYGYTF.

This rearrangement joins TRBV7-6 to TRBJ2-5; weak D call: TRBD1 (6 bases). The V gene lost 2 bases and the J gene lost 4 bases, with 14 bases spanning the gap. Looked up from germline, CDR1 is SGHVS and CDR2 is FNYEAQ. The CDR3 runs to 15 residues. CDR3 DNA sequence: TGTGCCAGCAGCTTAACTAGAAGGGACATAGAGACCCAGTACTTC. This translates into CASSLTRRDIETQYF. Variable domain in full (rest from reference TRBV7-6 and TRBJ2-5): GAGVSQSPRYKVTKRGQDVALRCDPISGHVSLYWYRQALGQGPEFLTYFNYEAQQDKSGLPNDRFSAERPEGSISTLTIQRTEQRDSAMYRCASSLTRRDIETQYFGPGTRLLVL.

V and J are TRBV7-9 and TRBJ1-3, with D possibly being TRBD1 (6 bases). Germline V CDR1 and CDR2: SEHNR, FQNEAQ (reference sequence). This CDR3 has 15 residues. Trimming took off 5 bases at V and 2 bases at J, with 13 bases between the two ends. The CDR3 reads CASSLNGDTGNTIYF. The CDR3 DNA follows: TGTGCCAGCAGCCTTAACGGGGACACTGGAAACACCATATATTTT.

The V call is TRBV28, the J call TRBJ2-1; 7 bases map to TRBD2. CDR1 is MDHEN, CDR2 SYDVKM, per germline. CDR3 length: 15 residues. Trimming removed 7 bases from V and 5 bases from J; junction bases left unmatched: 11. This chain's CDR3 is CASNIGGEGNNEQFF. As DNA, the CDR3 is TGTGCCAGCAATATAGGAGGGGAGGGTAACAATGAGCAGTTCTTC. Variable domain in full (rest from reference TRBV28 and TRBJ2-1): DVKVTQSSRYLVKRTGEKVFLECVQDMDHENMFWYRQDPGLGLRLIYFSYDVKMKEKGDIPEGYSVSREKKERFSLILESASTNQTSMYLCASNIGGEGNNEQFFGPGTRLTVL.

DNA for the CDR3: TGTGCCAGCTCACCACCGAACCAGGGGGCTGGAAAACTGTTTTTT. This translates into CASSPPNQGAGKLFF. This sequence joins TRBV18 and TRBJ1-4, with TRBD1 identical over 8 bases. CDR3 size: 15 residues. The ends lost 0 bases at V and 10 bases at J; junction bases unmatched: 7. The germline gives CDR1 KGHSH, CDR2 LQKENI.

This clone was observed once. This chain links TRBV7-2 with TRBJ1-2, with 9 bases fitting TRBD1. The CDR3 covers 14 residues. Trimming at V came to 11 bases and at J to 6 bases, leaving 13 bases not matched to a gene. CDR1 and CDR2 (germline): SGHTA, FQGNSA. The CDR3 DNA sequence: TGTGCCTCCGGAGGGCCGGGACAGGGAAATGGCTACACCTTC. Encoded protein: CASGGPGQGNGYTF.

This sequence joins TRBV12-5 and TRBJ2-3; TRBD2 matches at 10 bases. The CDR3 consists of 17 residues. Germline V gene lookup returns CDR1 LGHNT and CDR2 FRNRAP. V lost 9 bases, J lost 5 bases, and 17 bases stayed unmatched. CDR3 in amino acids: CASLVYSGGSFLDTQYF. DNA of the CDR3: TGTGCTAGCCTAGTTTATAGCGGGGGGTCTTTCCTAGATACGCAGTATTTT.

The chain has TRBV5-5 and TRBJ1-5, with D unclear. The CDR3 is made up of 15 amino acids. V lost 0 bases and J lost 5, with 12 bases in between. Germline CDR1 reads SGHKS; CDR2 reads YYEKEE (reference sequence). CDR3 residues: CASSLAVEGYQPQHF. In nucleotides, the CDR3 is TGTGCCAGCAGCTTGGCCGTGGAGGGCTATCAGCCCCAGCATTTT.

The genes are TRBV19 and TRBJ1-4, with 10 bases aligning to TRBD1. This CDR3 spans 14 amino acids. In germline, CDR1 is LNHDA, CDR2 SQIVND (reference sequence). V trimming: 5 bases; J trimming: 7 bases; junction bases outside the gene matches: 4. In DNA form, the CDR3 reads TGTGCCAGTAGTCGGGACAGGGGAAGTGAAAAACTGTTTTTT. Its translation is CASSRDRGSEKLFF.

This clone appeared once. This chain joins TRBV27 and TRBJ1-4; 11 bases line up with TRBD1. The CDR3 extends over 16 amino acids. CDR1 is MNHEY, CDR2 SMNVEV, per germline (reference sequence). V trimming: 5 bases; J trimming: 5 bases; junction bases outside the gene matches: 7. The CDR3 here is CASSPWTGGANEKLFF. In DNA form, the CDR3 reads TGTGCCAGCAGTCCCTGGACAGGGGGCGCGAATGAAAAACTGTTTTTT.

The chain recombines TRBV30 with TRBJ1-5; 7 nucleotides agree with TRBD1. This CDR3 comprises 15 residues. With V trimmed by 1 base and J by 7 bases, 10 bases remained unmatched. CDR1 and CDR2 from the germline V gene are GTSNPN and SVGIG (reference sequence). In DNA form, the CDR3 reads TGTGCCTGGAGTGCTTTGACAGGGTATGGCCAGCCCCAGCATTTT. Translating it yields CAWSALTGYGQPQHF.

This chain joins TRBV6-1 and TRBJ1-4, with 7 bases that match TRBD1. V shed 7 bases, J shed 7 bases, and the junction held 9 bases outside the gene matches. The CDR3 runs 14 residues. CDR1 is MNHNS, CDR2 SASEGT, per germline. CDR3 protein: CASTETGRSEKLFF. The CDR3 DNA sequence: TGTGCCAGCACCGAGACAGGGCGGAGTGAAAAACTGTTTTTT.

For the CDR3, the DNA is TGTGCCAGCAGCCCCCGGTCCCTAGCGGGGGCTTACGAGCAGTACTTC. As protein: CASSPRSLAGAYEQYF. The rearrangement links TRBV9 to TRBJ2-7; the match to TRBD2 covers 10 bases. The CDR3 consists of 16 residues. Germline assignment: CDR1 SGDLS and CDR2 YYNGEE. V gave up 4 bases and J gave up 4 bases; unmatched junction bases: 11.

The J gene is TRBJ1-5, the V gene TRBV19, with D possibly TRBD1 on 6 matching bases. Between the trimmed V and J ends, which lost 5 bases and 6 bases, there was a span of 14 bases. The germline V gene encodes CDR1 LNHDA and CDR2 SQIVND (reference sequence). The CDR3 is 14 residues long. The CDR3 reads CASSPRDTSQPQHF. The CDR3 DNA follows: TGTGCCAGTAGTCCCCGGGACACAAGTCAGCCCCAGCATTTT. Looking up the rest from reference TRBV19 and TRBJ1-5 gives the full variable domain: DGGITQSPKYLFRKEGQNVTLSCEQNLNHDAMYWYRQDPGQGLRLIYYSQIVNDFQKGDIAEGYSVSREKKESFPLTVTSAQKNPTAFYLCASSPRDTSQPQHFGDGTRLSIL.